This T cell receptor beta chain was obtained from a study of control samples from healthy donors and cancer patients. This CDR3 has 16 residues. Germline V lookup: CDR1 SEHNR, CDR2 FQNEAQ (reference sequence). V was clipped by 4 bases and J by 6 bases, with 18 bases between them. TCRdb keeps only in-frame clones here, not all; method: immunoSEQ multiplex PCR. The table lists about 130,000 clones, just under 90% of them singletons. The receptor was derived from a man aged 45-65 years with head and neck cancer. Specimen: PBMCs. The V call is TRBV7-9, the J call TRBJ2-2; a possible D gene is TRBD1 (6 bases). In DNA, the CDR3 is TGTGCCAGCAGCTCTGCCGGGACAACTAAGGCCGGGGAGCTGTTTTTT. Encoded protein: CASSSAGTTKAGELFF.